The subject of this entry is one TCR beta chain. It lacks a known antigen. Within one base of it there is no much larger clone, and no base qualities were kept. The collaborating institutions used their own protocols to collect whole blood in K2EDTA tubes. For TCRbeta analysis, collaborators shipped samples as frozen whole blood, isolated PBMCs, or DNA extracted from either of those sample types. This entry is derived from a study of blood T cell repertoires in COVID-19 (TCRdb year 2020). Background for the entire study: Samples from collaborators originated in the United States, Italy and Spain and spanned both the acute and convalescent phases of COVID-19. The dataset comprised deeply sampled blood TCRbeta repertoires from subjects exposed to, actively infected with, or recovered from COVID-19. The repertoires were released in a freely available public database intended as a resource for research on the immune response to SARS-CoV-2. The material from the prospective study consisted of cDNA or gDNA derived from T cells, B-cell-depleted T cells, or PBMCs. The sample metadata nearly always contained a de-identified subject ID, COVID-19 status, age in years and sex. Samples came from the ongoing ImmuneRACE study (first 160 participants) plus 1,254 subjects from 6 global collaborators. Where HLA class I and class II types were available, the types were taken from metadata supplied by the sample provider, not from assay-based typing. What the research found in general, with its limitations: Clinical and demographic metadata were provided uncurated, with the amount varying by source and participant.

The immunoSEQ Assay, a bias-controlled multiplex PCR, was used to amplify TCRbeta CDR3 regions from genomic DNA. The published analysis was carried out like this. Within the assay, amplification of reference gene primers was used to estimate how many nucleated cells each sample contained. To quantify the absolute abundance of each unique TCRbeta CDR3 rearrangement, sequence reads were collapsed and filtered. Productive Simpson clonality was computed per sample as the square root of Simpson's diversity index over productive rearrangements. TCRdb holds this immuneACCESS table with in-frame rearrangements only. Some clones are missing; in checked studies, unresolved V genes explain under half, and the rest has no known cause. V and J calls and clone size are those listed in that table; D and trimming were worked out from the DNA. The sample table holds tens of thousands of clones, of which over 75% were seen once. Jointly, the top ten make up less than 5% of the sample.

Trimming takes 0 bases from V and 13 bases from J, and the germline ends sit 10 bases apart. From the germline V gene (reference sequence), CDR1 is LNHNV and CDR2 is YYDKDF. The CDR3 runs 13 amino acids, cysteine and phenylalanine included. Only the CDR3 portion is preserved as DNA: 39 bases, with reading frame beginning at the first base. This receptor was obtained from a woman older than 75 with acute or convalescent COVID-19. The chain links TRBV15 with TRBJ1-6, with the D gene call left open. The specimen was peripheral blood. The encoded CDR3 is CATSRDGMDPLHF. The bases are TGTGCCACCAGCAGAGACGGGATGGATCCCCTCCACTTT. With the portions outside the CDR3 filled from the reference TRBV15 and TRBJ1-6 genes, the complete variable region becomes DAMVIQNPRYQVTQFGKPVTLSCSQTLNHNVMYWYQQKSSQAPKLLFHYYDKDFNNEADTPDNFQSRRPNTSFCFLDIRSPGLGDTAMYLCATSRDGMDPLHFGNGTRLTVT.